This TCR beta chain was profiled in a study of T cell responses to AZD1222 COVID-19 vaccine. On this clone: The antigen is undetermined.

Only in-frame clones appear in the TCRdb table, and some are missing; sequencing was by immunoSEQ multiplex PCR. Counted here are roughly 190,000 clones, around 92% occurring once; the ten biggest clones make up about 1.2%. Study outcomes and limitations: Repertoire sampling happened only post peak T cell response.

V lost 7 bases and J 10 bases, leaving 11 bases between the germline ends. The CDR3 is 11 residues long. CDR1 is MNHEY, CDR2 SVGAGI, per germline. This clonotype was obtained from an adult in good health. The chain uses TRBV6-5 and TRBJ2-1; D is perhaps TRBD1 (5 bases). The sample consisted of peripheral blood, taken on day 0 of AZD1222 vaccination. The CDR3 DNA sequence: TGTGCCAGCATCAGGGCTGGGGAGCAGTTCTTC. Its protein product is CASIRAGEQFF.